This TCR beta chain appears in the sequencing data of a study of shared clonotypes between healthy human individuals. Libraries were prepared by immunoSEQ multiplex PCR; TCRdb keeps only in-frame clonotypes and omits some of them. The sample yields some 1,100,000 clones, 70% to 80% seen once. CDR3 length equals 13 residues. Trimming stripped 1 base from V and 5 bases from J, with 8 bases between. Germline lookup yields CDR1 SGHTA and CDR2 FQGTGA. With regard to this clone: The same CDR3 is also encoded by other DNA sequences in this sample.

This receptor was taken from a man between 18 and 35 years old in good health. Some clones in this sample may be carry-over from other donors' samples. Specimen: memory CD4+ T cells from PBMCs. As for subset: CD45RA-negative fraction. The chain recombines TRBV7-3 with TRBJ1-1; D unresolved. CDR3 protein: CASSLRERTEAFF. DNA of the CDR3: TGTGCCAGCAGCTTAAGGGAAAGGACTGAAGCTTTCTTT.